This TCR beta chain originates from a study of T cell repertoires in cytomegalovirus infection. Overall study: An indication of both CMV infection and matching HLA type came from public TCR beta signatures. Overall study results and limits: HLA-C-restricted CMV clonotypes gave the most frequent clonotype in two of eight donors. CMV carriers having the relevant HLA were flagged by cumulative public TCR beta family frequency.

V lost 7 bases, J lost 4 bases, and 7 bases stayed unmatched. The CDR3 totals 13 residues. Germline CDR1 reads SGDLS; CDR2 reads YYNGEE. TCRdb reprocessed the reads via MiXCR and lists one record per CDR3 protein. The sample has 480,000 or so distinct CDR3 sequences, around 11% seen once. Notes on this clonotype: Its antigen is not known.

The chain has TRBV9 and TRBJ1-2; 7 bases fit TRBD1. The sample was PBMCs. The receptor was isolated from a human donor in good health (CMV status not recorded). Some clones in this sample may be carry-over from other donors' samples. The CDR3 DNA sequence: TGTGCCAGCGACAGGGTCGGCGGCTATGGCTACACCTTC. Translation gives CASDRVGGYGYTF.